The 5 T cell receptor beta chains reported below all come from one sample, sequenced in a study of control samples from healthy donors and cancer patients. Assay: immunoSEQ multiplex PCR; the TCRdb copy retains only in-frame clones and omits some. Of some 120,000 clones in the sample, 91% were seen once. The sequencing sample was made of blood. These receptors originate from a woman under 30 in good health.

The V gene is TRBV15, the J gene TRBJ2-2; 11 positions agree with TRBD2. CDR3 length equals 19 residues. The V gene end was trimmed by 1 base and the J gene end by 2 bases; junction bases not matched to a gene: 9. CDR1 and CDR2 (germline): LNHNV, YYDKDF (reference sequence). DNA for the CDR3: TGTGCCACCAGCAGAGTTTGGTCTAGCGGGAGGACCAACACCGGGGAGCTGTTTTTT. Amino acid sequence: CATSRVWSSGRTNTGELFF. Combining the CDR3 with reference TRBV15 and TRBJ2-2 gives the whole variable domain DAMVIQNPRYQVTQFGKPVTLSCSQTLNHNVMYWYQQKSSQAPKLLFHYYDKDFNNEADTPDNFQSRRPNTSFCFLDIRSPGLGDTAMYLCATSRVWSSGRTNTGELFFGEGSRLTVL.

This clone was picked up one time. The gene calls are TRBV30 and TRBJ1-2, with D possibly being TRBD1 (6 bases). Trimming cost V 0 bases and J 1 base, with 9 bases left between them. The germline CDR1 and CDR2 sequences are GTSNPN and SVGIG (reference sequence). The CDR3 has 14 residues. The CDR3 bases are TGTGCCTGGAGTGTTGGAGGGGGTAACTATGGCTACACCTTC. Encoded protein: CAWSVGGGNYGYTF. The full variable domain, rest sourced from reference TRBV30 and TRBJ1-2, is SQTIHQWPATLVQPVGSPLSLECTVEGTSNPNLYWYRQAAGRGLQLLFYSVGIGQISSEVPQNLSASRPQDRQFILSSKKLLLSDSGFYLCAWSVGGGNYGYTFGSGTRLTVV.

This clone was detected only once. This chain uses TRBV6-6 with TRBJ2-1; D unclear. The ends were cut back, 3 bases at V and 4 bases at J, with 16 bases in the middle. The CDR3 sequence is 16 residues long. The germline V gene has CDR1 MNHNY and CDR2 SVGAGI (reference sequence). The CDR3 sequence is CASSYDSSLLYNEQFF. The CDR3 bases are TGTGCCAGCAGTTATGATTCCTCCCTGCTATACAATGAGCAGTTCTTC.

The rearrangement joins TRBV7-6 to TRBJ1-1; D not certain. The V and J ends lost 1 base and 1 base respectively, with 7 bases between them. CDR1 is SGHVS, CDR2 FNYEAQ, per germline. The CDR3 length is 14 residues. CDR3 in amino acids: CASSLGVENTEAFF. For the CDR3, the DNA is TGTGCCAGCAGCTTAGGGGTCGAGAACACTGAAGCTTTCTTT.

Only one count was recorded for this clone. The chain has TRBV20-1 and TRBJ2-7, with 11 nucleotides matching TRBD2. The CDR3 spans 17 residues. V gave up 3 bases and J gave up 2 bases; unmatched junction bases: 12. Per the germline V gene, CDR1 is DFQATT and CDR2 is SNEGSKA (reference sequence). The CDR3 DNA reads as TGCAGTGCTAGTACCGCTACTAGCGGGGGCCATGCCTACGAGCAGTACTTC. Translated, it gives CSASTATSGGHAYEQYF.